The 8 T cell receptor beta chains below all came from one sample that was sequenced in a study of spatial heterogeneity in lung cancer. Specified time point: blood at routine non-recurrence follow-up after resection. Whole RNA came from tumor, nontumor lung or frozen PBMC and was sequenced without being sorted. From the 5' RACE reads, TCRdb called clonotypes with MiXCR, one entry per CDR3 protein. The data contain about 120,000 distinct CDR3 sequences, approximately 12% of them singletons. The specimen comprised PBMCs, sampled at follow-up. These TCRs come from a male donor with early-stage non-small cell lung cancer.

This clonotype was found many times. The rearrangement uses TRBV5-1 and TRBJ1-2; tentative D call: TRBD1 (5 bases). There are 14 residues in the CDR3. Trimming pared 0 bases from V and 8 bases from J, leaving 14 bases between. The V gene's germline CDR1 is SGHRS and CDR2 YFSETQ. CDR3 protein: CASSLEGRAQGYTF. The CDR3 DNA follows: TGCGCCAGCAGCTTGGAAGGCAGGGCACAGGGCTACACCTTC.

This clonotype was seen many times. The J gene is TRBJ2-7, the V gene TRBV10-3; TRBD1 matches at 9 bases. There are 14 residues in the CDR3. The germline CDR1 and CDR2 sequences are ENHRY and SYGVKD. Trimming cost V 7 bases and J 6 bases; bases outside gene matches: 10. CDR3 amino acids: CAITTGQGTGEQYF. DNA for the CDR3: TGTGCCATCACCACAGGACAGGGGACGGGCGAGCAGTACTTC.

This clonotype was detected many times. The chain joins TRBV4-2 to TRBJ2-3; no clear D gene. V was trimmed by 1 base and J by 2 bases, leaving 13 bases between them. This CDR3 is 16 amino acids long. The germline CDR1 and CDR2 sequences are LGHNA and YNFKEQ. Here the CDR3 reads CASSQAYGTYTDTQYF. DNA of the CDR3: TGTGCCAGCAGCCAAGCTTACGGAACATACACAGATACGCAGTATTTT.

This clonotype showed up many times. The chain couples TRBV20-1 to TRBJ1-5, with TRBD1 matching over 10 bases. Germline CDR1 and CDR2: DFQATT and SNEGSKA (reference sequence). The CDR3 spans 13 residues. Trimming at V came to 5 bases and at J to 7 bases, leaving 5 bases not matched to a gene. CDR3 sequence: CSAYGTGEQPQHF. CDR3 in DNA: TGCAGTGCTTATGGGACAGGGGAACAGCCCCAGCATTTT.

The genes are TRBV28 and TRBJ1-4, with D unclear. The CDR3 is 16 residues long. Trimming left V 2 bases short and J 1 base short, with 11 bases between. The germline V gene has CDR1 MDHEN and CDR2 SYDVKM. The CDR3: CASSLARALTNEKLFF. The CDR3 nucleotides are TGTGCCAGCAGTTTAGCAAGGGCTCTAACTAATGAAAAACTGTTTTTT.

This clonotype was detected only a few times. The J gene is TRBJ1-5, the V gene TRBV27; D is perhaps TRBD1 (5 bases). Looked up from germline, CDR1 is MNHEY and CDR2 is SMNVEV (reference sequence). The CDR3 contains 15 residues. Trimming removed 5 bases at V and 7 bases at J, with 18 bases between. CDR3 amino acids: CASSPRVPLGQPQHF. The DNA of the CDR3 is TGTGCCAGCAGTCCCAGGGTCCCCTTAGGGCAGCCCCAGCATTTT.

The table lists this clonotype with a few counts. The chain carries TRBV25-1 and TRBJ1-1; D perhaps matches TRBD1 (5 bases). This CDR3 comprises 15 residues. Germline-derived CDR1 and CDR2 are MGHDK and SYGVNS. V was trimmed by 2 bases and J by 0 bases, leaving 10 bases between them. This CDR3 reads CASSEGGALNTEAFF. The DNA for the CDR3 is TGTGCCAGCAGTGAAGGAGGGGCTTTGAACACTGAAGCTTTCTTT.

This clonotype was found many times. In DNA form, the CDR3 reads TGCAGTGCCAATGGACAGGGTAGCCAGCCCCAGCATTTT. It codes for CSANGQGSQPQHF. V and J are TRBV20-1 and TRBJ1-5; TRBD1 agrees at 8 bases. Germline CDR1 DFQATT, CDR2 SNEGSKA (reference sequence). Trimming at V came to 6 bases and at J to 7 bases, leaving 8 bases not matched to a gene. This CDR3 contains 13 residues.